This T cell receptor beta chain came from a study of blood T cell repertoires in COVID-19. The wider study: The United States, Italy and Spain were the sources of the acute and convalescent COVID-19 samples. PBMCs, B-cell-depleted T cells, or T cells provided the cDNA or gDNA that made up the material.

Per the original methods: Reference gene primer amplification in the assay estimated nucleated cell counts. Clones were sequenced by immunoSEQ multiplex PCR, and TCRdb holds only the in-frame ones, with some missing. V and J calls and clone size are copied from that table; D and trimming were computed from the DNA. Of 200,000 to 300,000 clones in the sample, around 85% were seen once. This CDR3 contains 15 residues. Between the trimmed V and J ends, which lost 2 bases and 5 bases, there was a span of 13 bases. Germline CDR1 MDHEN, CDR2 SYDVKM. The source material was peripheral blood. The genes are TRBV28 and TRBJ1-5; maybe TRBD1 (5 bases). This receptor was obtained from a woman at least 80 years old with acute or convalescent COVID-19. The CDR3 DNA follows: TGTGCCAGCAGTTTAGCCAGGGTAGGCTATCAGCCCCAGCATTTT. This encodes CASSLARVGYQPQHF.